The entry that follows covers one T cell receptor beta chain sequence. Its recognized antigen is unknown. No base quality values were provided; no much bigger clone lies one nucleotide off. The sample is drawn from a study of blood T cells in healthy people across ages (dated by TCRdb to the mid-2010s). Study-level background: In model experiments, template switching captured roughly one uniquely barcoded TCR beta cDNA molecule for every two T cells. To avoid experimental bias, donors of different ages were randomly spread across the sequencing lanes. Age-related changes in TCR beta repertoire diversity were measured in the study by deep sequencing normalized with unique cDNA molecular identifiers. For two donors (one aged 18 to 29 and one aged 80 or older), the study analyzed two additional independent replicas of 1 million unique cDNA reads from the same blood draw. The donors were divided into four age groups: young (average around 16 years), middle-aged (approximately 39), aged (around 59) and long-lived (nearly 85).

The donors were a few dozen Caucasian individuals from Russia, aged about 6 to 95 years, who were systemically healthy. Each donor gave around 9.9 milliliters of peripheral blood, collected into EDTA-treated Vacutainer tubes. Ficoll-Paque density-gradient centrifugation was used to isolate PBMCs, with at least 6 million per sample. Total RNA was extracted from PBMCs with Trizol reagent, with at least 5.5 micrograms obtained per sample. The percentages of naive CD45RAhigh/CD27high T cells were determined by flow cytometry on a PBMC aliquot from every donor. Library method: 5' RACE. These reads were obtained on an Illumina HiSeq 2500. The second PCR ran for roughly 7 to 12 cycles and used a J-beta primer mix along with a sample-barcoded 5' primer. A unique molecular identifier was introduced onto each TCR beta cDNA molecule by a template-switch 5' adaptor carrying 12 random nucleotides. Each sample yielded at least 2.5 million CDR3-containing paired-end reads. The Mint cDNA synthesis kit, primed by a TRBC-specific oligonucleotide, was used to synthesize first-strand cDNA from all RNA. Following uracil-DNA glycosylase treatment, a first 18-cycle PCR with universal primers M1SS and BC2_uni_R was performed on all cDNA. On the study's bioinformatics: For normalization, 1 million high-quality reads were randomly selected from each sample, with every read carrying a distinct molecular identifier. Reads sharing molecular identifiers were discarded rather than binned into consensus sequences. MiTCR, with a Q25 quality threshold and the strictest error-elimination algorithm, was used for CDR3 identification, clonotype clustering and error correction. A nonparametric unseen species model with Euler transformation was used to estimate lower-bound total TCR beta diversity. In TCRdb, the public reads were trimmed at Q25 with fastp and aligned with MiXCR, with productive beta chains retained. Every CDR3 protein is listed once, alongside the most common genes and DNA of its rows. The V and J calls come from TCRdb's annotation, not from the publication. The sample table shows around 900,000 distinct CDR3 sequences, and 51% are seen once. Over 20% of the sample rests with the top ten.

Here is what the overall study found, with its caveats: Since profiling was done on bulk unsorted PBMCs, naive and antigen-experienced compartments could not be conclusively compared. The long-lived group showed more naive CD4+ T cells, fewer expanded clones and increased TCR diversity than the aged group, suggesting age selection. Estimates of total diversity based on one million sequenced T cells were considered lower bounds and underestimates. The percentage of naive T cells measured by flow cytometry correlated strongly with observed TCR beta diversity. As age increased, observed TCR beta diversity per million T cells dropped in a roughly linear way, and a significant reduction was already evident by age roughly 36. The CMV infection status of donors was not known, potentially confounding age-related changes in expanded clonotypes.

Germline trimming amounts to 2 bases on V and 2 bases on J, with 7 as the count of junction bases outside the gene matches. CDR1 and CDR2, per the germline V gene, are MGHRA and YSYEKL. Including cysteine and phenylalanine, the CDR3 has 18 amino acids. CDR3 DNA is the only sequence kept; it has 54 bases, read in frame from the first base. The specimen was blood. In this chain, TRBV4-1 is recombined with TRBJ2-3; 13 middle bases align to TRBD2. This receptor was taken from a woman aged 60-75 years in good health. The bases read TGCGCCAGCAGCCAATTACGGACTAGCGGGGGTAACACAGATACGCAGTATTTT. This is translated as CASSQLRTSGGNTDTQYF.